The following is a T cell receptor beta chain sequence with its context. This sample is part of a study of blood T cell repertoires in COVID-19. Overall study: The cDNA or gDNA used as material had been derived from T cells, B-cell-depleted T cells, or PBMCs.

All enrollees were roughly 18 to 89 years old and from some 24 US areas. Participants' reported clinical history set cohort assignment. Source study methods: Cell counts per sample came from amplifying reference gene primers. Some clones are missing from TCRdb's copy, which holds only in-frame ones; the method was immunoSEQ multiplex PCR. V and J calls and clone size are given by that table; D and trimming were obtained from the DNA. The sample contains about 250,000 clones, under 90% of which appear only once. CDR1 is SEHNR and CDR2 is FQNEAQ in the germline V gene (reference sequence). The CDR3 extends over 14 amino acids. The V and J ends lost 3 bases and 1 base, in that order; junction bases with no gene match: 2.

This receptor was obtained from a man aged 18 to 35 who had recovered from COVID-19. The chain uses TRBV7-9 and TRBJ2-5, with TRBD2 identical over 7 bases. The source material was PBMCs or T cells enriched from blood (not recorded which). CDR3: CASSFLAVQETQYF. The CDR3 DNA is TGTGCCAGCAGCTTTCTAGCGGTCCAAGAGACCCAGTACTTC.